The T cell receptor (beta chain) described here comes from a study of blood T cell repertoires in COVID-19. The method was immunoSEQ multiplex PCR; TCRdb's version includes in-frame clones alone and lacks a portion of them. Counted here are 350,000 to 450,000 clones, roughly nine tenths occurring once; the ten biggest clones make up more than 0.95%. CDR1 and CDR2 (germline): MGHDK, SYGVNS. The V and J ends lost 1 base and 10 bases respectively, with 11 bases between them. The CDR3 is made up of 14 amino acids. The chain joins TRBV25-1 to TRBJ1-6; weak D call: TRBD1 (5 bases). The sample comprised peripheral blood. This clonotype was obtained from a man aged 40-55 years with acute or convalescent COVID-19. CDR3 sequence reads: CASSEFREQSPLHF. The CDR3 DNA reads TGTGCCAGCAGTGAATTCAGGGAACAATCACCCCTCCACTTT.